Below are 29 T cell receptor beta chains sequenced from a single sample in a study of T cells after somatic rescue of genetic block. The method was immunoSEQ multiplex PCR; TCRdb's version includes in-frame clones alone and lacks a portion of them. The sample lists 14,000 to 15,000 clones; approximately 70% were seen once. The sample consisted of peripheral blood mononuclear cells (PBMCs). The receptors stem from a boy younger than 18.

The V gene is TRBV4-2, the J gene TRBJ2-3, with a weak D call TRBD2 (7 bases). V was trimmed by 1 base and J by 5 bases, leaving 13 bases between them. This CDR3 has 15 residues. Germline CDR1 is LGHNA and CDR2 is YNFKEQ. CDR3 DNA: TGTGCCAGCAGCCAAGGGAGGGGGGGCGGAGATACGCAGTATTTT. Its protein is CASSQGRGGGDTQYF.

This clone was seen only a few times. This chain joins TRBV5-5 and TRBJ1-2, with unresolved D. The CDR3 is 13 amino acids. V was pared by 0 bases and J by 3 bases, with 6 bases between. Germline CDR1 is SGHKS and CDR2 is YYEKEE (reference sequence). The CDR3 nucleotides read TGTGCCAGCAGCTTGGGAGGAGACTATGGCTACACCTTC. Encoded protein: CASSLGGDYGYTF.

This clone was counted once. The CDR3 protein is CASSYSAGEGYEQYF. The CDR3 DNA follows: TGTGCCAGCAGTTACTCGGCGGGGGAAGGCTACGAGCAGTACTTC. This chain joins TRBV6-6 and TRBJ2-7; the match to TRBD2 covers 7 bases. This CDR3 has 15 amino acids. Germline CDR1 reads MNHNY; CDR2 reads SVGAGI (reference sequence). The V segment lost 0 bases and the J segment 3 bases; nucleotides outside the gene matches: 5.

The chain couples TRBV7-3 to TRBJ2-1, with 8 bases lining up with TRBD2. From germline, CDR1 is SGHTA and CDR2 FQGTGA. Trimming took 4 bases from V and 6 from J; bases not matched to a gene: 11. The CDR3 consists of 16 residues. CDR3 nucleotides: TGTGCCAGCAGCTACTTCGGCGCGGGAGGAAGCAATGAGCAGTTCTTC. It yields the protein CASSYFGAGGSNEQFF.

The rearrangement joins TRBV6-5 to TRBJ1-1; no clear D. The ends were cut back, 7 bases at V and 1 base at J, with 10 bases in the middle. The CDR3 is 13 residues long. In germline, CDR1 is MNHEY, CDR2 SVGAGI. Here the CDR3 reads CASKRISNTEAFF. CDR3 nucleotides: TGTGCCAGCAAGAGGATATCGAACACTGAAGCTTTCTTT.

The chain recombines TRBV28 with TRBJ1-2; D unclear. The CDR3 runs 11 residues. The germline gives CDR1 MDHEN, CDR2 SYDVKM. Trimming left V 3 bases short and J 8 bases short, with 7 bases between. In DNA, the CDR3 is TGTGCCAGCAGTTTCTGGAGAGGCTACACCTTC. Translated: CASSFWRGYTF.

CDR3 sequence: CASSIRGNYGYTF. DNA for the CDR3: TGTGCCAGTAGTATCAGGGGAAACTATGGCTACACCTTC. The chain has TRBV19 and TRBJ1-2, with TRBD1 as a possible D gene (6 bases). CDR3 length: 13 amino acids. The germline gives CDR1 LNHDA, CDR2 SQIVND (reference sequence). The V end lost 3 bases, the J end lost 2 bases, and 7 bases lay between the germline ends.

This chain's CDR3 is CASSLMGDSGNTIYF. For the CDR3, the DNA is TGTGCCAGCAGCTTAATGGGGGACTCTGGAAACACCATATATTTT. This chain joins TRBV7-9 and TRBJ1-3; TRBD1 might be the D (5 bases). This CDR3 comprises 15 residues. V was cut by 2 bases and J by 0 bases, with 8 bases left in between. CDR1 and CDR2 (germline): SEHNR, FQNEAQ (reference sequence).

This clone was detected only once. The chain combines TRBV7-9 with TRBJ2-4; unclear D gene. V gave up 2 bases and J gave up 2 bases, with 7 bases separating them. This CDR3 is 14 amino acids long. Germline assignment: CDR1 SEHNR and CDR2 FQNEAQ (reference sequence). CDR3 in amino acids: CASSLSVSKNIQYF. The CDR3 coding sequence is TGTGCCAGCAGCTTATCGGTATCCAAAAACATTCAGTACTTC. The complete variable domain, with remaining parts taken from reference TRBV7-9 and TRBJ2-4, reads DTGVSQNPRHKITKRGQNVTFRCDPISEHNRLYWYRQTLGQGPEFLTYFQNEAQLEKSRLLSDRFSAERPKGSFSTLEIQRTEQGDSAMYLCASSLSVSKNIQYFGAGTRLSVL.

This chain uses TRBV19 with TRBJ1-4; no reliable D call. The V end lost 6 bases, the J end lost 6 bases, and 11 bases lay between the germline ends. CDR1 LNHDA and CDR2 SQIVND come from the germline V gene (reference sequence). The CDR3 has 13 residues. CDR3 sequence: CASRGSRDEKLFF. The DNA for the CDR3 is TGTGCCAGTAGAGGATCTAGGGATGAAAAACTGTTTTTT.

This clone was seen only a few times. This chain joins TRBV7-2 and TRBJ2-6; 8 nucleotides align to TRBD2. The V gene end was trimmed by 0 bases and the J gene end by 0 bases; junction bases not matched to a gene: 16. CDR3 length: 22 residues. Germline CDR1 and CDR2: SGHTA and FQGNSA. The CDR3 bases are TGTGCCAGCAGCTTAGCGTCAGCGGGAGTCTGGGTAGGGTCCTCTGGGGCCAACGTCCTGACTTTC. Its protein product is CASSLASAGVWVGSSGANVLTF.

The chain joins TRBV29-1 to TRBJ2-7; 11 bases align to TRBD2. The CDR3 is 15 amino acids. CDR1 SQVTM and CDR2 ANQGSEA come from the germline V gene. V trimming: 8 bases; J trimming: 6 bases; junction bases outside the gene matches: 15. CDR3 in DNA: TGCAGCTTGGAAATAGCGGGAGGGCCCAAGGGCGAGCAGTACTTC. Translated: CSLEIAGGPKGEQYF.

The V call is TRBV27, the J call TRBJ2-2; no clear D gene. Germline V gene data show CDR1 as MNHEY and CDR2 as SMNVEV (reference sequence). The ends were cut back, 4 bases at V and 11 bases at J, with 8 bases in the middle. CDR3 length: 11 amino acids. CDR3 amino acids: CASSSLGELFF. In DNA form, the CDR3 reads TGTGCCAGCAGTTCCCTGGGCGAGCTGTTTTTT.

This clone appeared once. The junction and the germline gene differ at one end; a read error may be behind it. The chain couples TRBV5-4 to TRBJ2-3, with D hard to call. Germline loops: CDR1 SGHNT, CDR2 YYREEE (reference sequence). There are 15 residues in the CDR3. CDR3 DNA sequence: TGTGCCAGCAGCCCGACGTCGATATCCACAAATACGCAGTATTTT. This gives the protein CASSPTSISTNTQYF.

To note about this clone: Other DNA sequences in the sample encode the same CDR3. V is TRBV5-8 and J is TRBJ2-7; D may be TRBD2 (7 bases). This CDR3 is 18 amino acids long. Deletions cut 1 base from V and 4 bases from J, with 24 bases between. Germline V gene sequence: CDR1 SGHTS, CDR2 YDEGEE. CDR3 nucleotide sequence: TGTGCCAGCAGCTTGCTTCAATGGGGGCGGAGGGGGGGATACGAGCAGTACTTC. Its protein product is CASSLLQWGRRGGYEQYF.

This sequence joins TRBV5-6 and TRBJ1-2, with TRBD1 as a possible D gene (5 bases). Between the trimmed V and J ends, which lost 1 base and 6 bases, there was a span of 22 bases. The length of the CDR3 is 17 residues. Germline CDR1 SGHDT, CDR2 YYEEEE. The CDR3 here is CASSLPSFMGGGDGYTF. The CDR3 nucleotides read TGTGCCAGCAGCTTGCCTTCATTTATGGGGGGAGGTGATGGCTACACCTTC.

The CDR3 coding sequence is TGTGCCAGCAGCTTAAGGGGAGGGGATTCCTACAATGAGCAGTTCTTC. Translating gives CASSLRGGDSYNEQFF. The rearrangement uses TRBV7-3 and TRBJ2-1; 7 bases match TRBD2. J lost 1 base, V lost 1 base, and 4 bases had no gene match. Germline V lookup: CDR1 SGHTA, CDR2 FQGTGA. The CDR3 consists of 16 residues.

The chain links TRBV7-3 to TRBJ2-3, with D perhaps TRBD1 (6 bases). CDR1 is SGHTA, CDR2 FQGTGA, per germline. This CDR3 has 14 residues. V lost 2 bases and J lost 6, with 12 bases in between. The CDR3: CASSLGLGADTQYF. The CDR3 coding sequence is TGTGCCAGCAGCTTAGGCTTGGGGGCGGATACGCAGTATTTT.

The genes are TRBV19 and TRBJ2-3, with D possibly being TRBD2 (6 bases). The CDR3 has 16 amino acids. Deletions cut 7 bases from V and 2 bases from J, with 19 bases between. The germline gives CDR1 LNHDA, CDR2 SQIVND (reference sequence). For the CDR3, the DNA is TGTGCCAGTAACCCCACTCGGGAGAAGTTCACAGATACGCAGTATTTT. Its translation is CASNPTREKFTDTQYF.

This clone was counted only a few times. The V and J genes are TRBV10-3 and TRBJ2-7; no reliable D call. Trimming left V 2 bases short and J 0 bases short, with 8 bases between. The CDR3 is made up of 14 amino acids. Germline V gene lookup returns CDR1 ENHRY and CDR2 SYGVKD. The CDR3 region has the DNA TGTGCCATCAGTGAGATTATCCCCTCCTACGAGCAGTACTTC. Amino acids: CAISEIIPSYEQYF.

This clone was observed a few times. The V gene is TRBV5-1, the J gene TRBJ2-4; the match to TRBD1 covers 8 bases. J lost 4 bases, V lost 0 bases, and 0 bases had no gene match. The CDR3 spans 14 residues. CDR1 is SGHRS, CDR2 YFSETQ, per germline. In DNA form, the CDR3 reads TGCGCCAGCAGCTTGGGGACAGGGAAAAACATTCAGTACTTC. Its protein product is CASSLGTGKNIQYF.

This sequence joins TRBV29-1 and TRBJ1-5; D is uncertain. Trimming took off 0 bases at V and 3 bases at J, with 12 bases between the two ends. The germline gives CDR1 SQVTM, CDR2 ANQGSEA. The CDR3 is 15 residues long. CDR3 amino acids: CSVEDRGRHNQPQHF. The CDR3 coding sequence is TGCAGCGTTGAAGACCGCGGACGCCACAATCAGCCCCAGCATTTT.

The V and J genes are TRBV7-9 and TRBJ2-5; TRBD1 matches 9 bases. CDR1 and CDR2 (germline): SEHNR, FQNEAQ (reference sequence). Trimming took 6 bases from V and 3 from J; bases not matched to a gene: 14. The CDR3 totals 17 residues. The CDR3: CASSLPPGTGRKETQYF. Here the CDR3 DNA reads TGTGCCAGCAGTTTACCCCCCGGGACAGGGCGTAAAGAGACCCAGTACTTC.

CDR3 region: CASSLAGLAATYEQYF. The CDR3 nucleotides read TGTGCCAGCAGTTTGGCCGGACTAGCAGCTACCTACGAGCAGTACTTC. The chain has TRBV28 and TRBJ2-7, with 8 bases that match TRBD2. Germline CDR1 is MDHEN and CDR2 is SYDVKM. The CDR3 is 16 amino acids. The trim removed 3 bases at V and 2 bases at J, leaving 9 bases unmatched.

The chain combines TRBV7-9 with TRBJ2-2, with D perhaps TRBD1 (5 bases). There are 13 residues in the CDR3. V lost 5 bases, J lost 2 bases, and 6 bases lay in between. From germline, CDR1 is SEHNR and CDR2 FQNEAQ (reference sequence). The CDR3 nucleotides are TGTGCCAGCAGCCAGGGAAACACCGGGGAGCTGTTTTTT. Translated: CASSQGNTGELFF.

This chain connects TRBV29-1 to TRBJ2-3, with D perhaps matching TRBD1 (5 bases). Looked up from germline, CDR1 is SQVTM and CDR2 is ANQGSEA. The CDR3 is 12 amino acids. Trimming left V 2 bases short and J 4 bases short, with 7 bases between. CDR3 region: CSVEQGADTQYF. CDR3 sequence (DNA): TGCAGCGTTGAACAGGGCGCAGATACGCAGTATTTT.

The chain carries TRBV19 and TRBJ1-2; D is ambiguous. Deletions cut 6 bases from V and 5 bases from J, with 19 bases between. CDR1 is LNHDA, CDR2 SQIVND, per germline (reference sequence). CDR3 size: 15 residues. The CDR3 sequence is CASSDQSGARYGYTF. The CDR3 nucleotides are TGTGCCAGTAGCGACCAATCTGGAGCCCGATATGGCTACACCTTC.

The chain joins TRBV5-6 to TRBJ1-2, with TRBD1 identical over 7 bases. There are 15 residues in the CDR3. The germline gives CDR1 SGHDT, CDR2 YYEEEE. Germline trimming cut 3 bases from V and 6 bases from J; bases unmatched to any gene: 11. The CDR3 protein is CASSWPTGQEDGYTF. The CDR3 DNA sequence: TGTGCCAGCAGCTGGCCGACAGGGCAGGAGGATGGCTACACCTTC.

As DNA, the CDR3 is TGTGCCAGCAGCGGAAGAACCGGGAGGACGGGCACAGATACGCAGTATTTT. This encodes CASSGRTGRTGTDTQYF. The rearrangement links TRBV13 to TRBJ2-3; 7 bases are shared with TRBD2. Trimming removed 5 bases from V and 1 base from J; junction bases left unmatched: 12. The germline V gene encodes CDR1 PRHDT and CDR2 FYEKMQ (reference sequence). This CDR3 has 17 residues.